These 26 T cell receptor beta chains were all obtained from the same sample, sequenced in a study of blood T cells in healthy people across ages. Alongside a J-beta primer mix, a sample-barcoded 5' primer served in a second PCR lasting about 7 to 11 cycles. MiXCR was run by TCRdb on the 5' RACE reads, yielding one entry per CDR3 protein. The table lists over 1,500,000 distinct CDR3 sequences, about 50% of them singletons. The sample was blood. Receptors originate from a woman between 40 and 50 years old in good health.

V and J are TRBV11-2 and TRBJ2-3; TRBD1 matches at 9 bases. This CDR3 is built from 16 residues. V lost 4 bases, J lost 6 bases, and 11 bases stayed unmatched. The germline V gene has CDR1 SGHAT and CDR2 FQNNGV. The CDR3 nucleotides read TGTGCCAGCAGCTCGTCAGGGACAGGGTGGGCGGATACGCAGTATTTT. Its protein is CASSSSGTGWADTQYF.

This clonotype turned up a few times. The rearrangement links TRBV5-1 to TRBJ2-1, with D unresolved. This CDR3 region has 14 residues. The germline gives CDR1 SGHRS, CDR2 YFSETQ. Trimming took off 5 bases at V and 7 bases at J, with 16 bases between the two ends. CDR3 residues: CASSTASPNNEQFF. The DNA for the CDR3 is TGCGCCAGCAGTACAGCGTCTCCAAATAATGAGCAGTTCTTC. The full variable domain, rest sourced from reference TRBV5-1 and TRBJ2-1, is KAGVTQTPRYLIKTRGQQVTLSCSPISGHRSVSWYQQTPGQGLQFLFEYFSETQRNKGNFPGRFSGRQFSNSRSEMNVSTLELGDSALYLCASSTASPNNEQFFGPGTRLTVL.

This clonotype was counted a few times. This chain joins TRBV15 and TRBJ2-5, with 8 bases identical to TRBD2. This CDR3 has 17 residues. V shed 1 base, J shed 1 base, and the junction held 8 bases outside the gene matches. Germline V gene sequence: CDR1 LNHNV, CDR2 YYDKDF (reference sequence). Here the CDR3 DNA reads TGTGCCACCAGCAGAGTTCGTCGAGCGGGGGCCCAAGAGACCCAGTACTTC. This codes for CATSRVRRAGAQETQYF. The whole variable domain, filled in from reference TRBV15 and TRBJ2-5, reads DAMVIQNPRYQVTQFGKPVTLSCSQTLNHNVMYWYQQKSSQAPKLLFHYYDKDFNNEADTPDNFQSRRPNTSFCFLDIRSPGLGDTAMYLCATSRVRRAGAQETQYFGPGTRLLVL.

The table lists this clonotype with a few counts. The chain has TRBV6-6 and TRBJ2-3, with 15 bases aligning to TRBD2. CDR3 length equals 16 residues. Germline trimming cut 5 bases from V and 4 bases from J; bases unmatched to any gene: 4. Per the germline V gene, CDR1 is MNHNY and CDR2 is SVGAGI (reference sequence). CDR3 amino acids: CASSAGLAGGSDTQYF. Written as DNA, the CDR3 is TGTGCCAGCAGTGCCGGACTAGCGGGGGGGTCAGATACGCAGTATTTT.

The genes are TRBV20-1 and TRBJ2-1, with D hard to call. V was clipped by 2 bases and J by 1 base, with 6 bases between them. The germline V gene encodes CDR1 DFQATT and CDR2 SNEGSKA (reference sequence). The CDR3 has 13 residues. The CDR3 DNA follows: TGCAGTGCTAGAAGAGTATCCTACAATGAGCAGTTCTTC. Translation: CSARRVSYNEQFF.

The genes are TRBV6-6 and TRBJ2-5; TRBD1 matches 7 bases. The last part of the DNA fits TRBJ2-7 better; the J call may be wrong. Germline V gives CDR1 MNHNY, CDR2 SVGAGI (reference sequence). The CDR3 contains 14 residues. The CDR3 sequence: CASRLRQGAYEQYF. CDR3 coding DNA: TGTGCCAGCAGACTACGACAGGGCGCCTACGAGCAGTACTTC.

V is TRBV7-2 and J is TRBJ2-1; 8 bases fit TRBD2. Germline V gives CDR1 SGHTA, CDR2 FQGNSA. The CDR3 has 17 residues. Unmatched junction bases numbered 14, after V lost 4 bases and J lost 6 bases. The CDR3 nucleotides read TGTGCCAGCAGCTCCCGACCCCCGGGACTAGGAGGCAATGAGCAGTTCTTC. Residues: CASSSRPPGLGGNEQFF.

The DNA for the CDR3 is TGCAGCGTTCTCCCGGGACAGGGTAATGAAAAACTGTTTTTT. Protein: CSVLPGQGNEKLFF. The J gene is TRBJ1-4, the V gene TRBV29-1; TRBD1 aligns across 9 bases. The length of the CDR3 is 14 residues. Germline lookup yields CDR1 SQVTM and CDR2 ANQGSEA. Trimming at V came to 5 bases and at J to 4 bases, leaving 5 bases not matched to a gene. Using reference TRBV29-1 and TRBJ1-4 for the parts outside the CDR3, the full variable domain is SAVISQKPSRDICQRGTSLTIQCQVDSQVTMMFWYRQQPGQSLTLIATANQGSEATYESGFVIDKFPISRPNLTFSTLTVSNMSPEDSSIYLCSVLPGQGNEKLFFGSGTQLSVL.

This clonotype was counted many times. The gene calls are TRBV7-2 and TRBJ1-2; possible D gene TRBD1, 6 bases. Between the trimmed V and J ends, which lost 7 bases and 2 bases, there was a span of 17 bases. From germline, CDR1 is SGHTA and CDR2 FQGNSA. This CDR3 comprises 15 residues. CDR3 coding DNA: TGTGCCAGCACCCTCACCGGGACACGAAACTATGGCTACACCTTC. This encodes CASTLTGTRNYGYTF.

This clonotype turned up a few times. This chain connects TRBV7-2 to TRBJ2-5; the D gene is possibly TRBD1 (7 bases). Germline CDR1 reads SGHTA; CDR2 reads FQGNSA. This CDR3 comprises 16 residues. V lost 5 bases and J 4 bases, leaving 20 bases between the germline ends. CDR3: CASSRRGLHKGETQYF. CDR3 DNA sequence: TGTGCCAGCAGCCGGAGGGGGCTACATAAGGGAGAGACCCAGTACTTC. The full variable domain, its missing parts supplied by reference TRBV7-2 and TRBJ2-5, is GAGVSQSPSNKVTEKGKDVELRCDPISGHTALYWYRQSLGQGLEFLIYFQGNSAPDKSGLPSDRFSAERTGGSVSTLTIQRTQQEDSAVYLCASSRRGLHKGETQYFGPGTRLLVL.

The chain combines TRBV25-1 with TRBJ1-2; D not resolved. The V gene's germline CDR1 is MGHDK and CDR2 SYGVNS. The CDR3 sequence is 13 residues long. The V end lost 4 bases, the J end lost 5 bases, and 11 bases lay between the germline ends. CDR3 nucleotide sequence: TGTGCCAGCAGTGGAACAGATTCTTATGGCTACACCTTC. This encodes CASSGTDSYGYTF.

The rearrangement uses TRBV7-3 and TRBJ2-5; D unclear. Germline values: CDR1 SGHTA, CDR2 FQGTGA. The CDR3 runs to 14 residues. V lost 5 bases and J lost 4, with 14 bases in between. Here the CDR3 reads CASSPIGSPETQYF. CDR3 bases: TGTGCCAGCAGCCCAATAGGAAGTCCAGAGACCCAGTACTTC.

As DNA, the CDR3 is TGCGCCAGCAGCTTGGCGACAGGGGGCAGCTACAATGAGCAGTACTTC. Protein: CASSLATGGSYNEQYF. V gene TRBV5-1 combines with J gene TRBJ2-7; 10 positions agree with TRBD1. Germline V gene sequence: CDR1 SGHRS, CDR2 YFSETQ. This CDR3 contains 16 residues. The ends lost 0 bases at V and 7 bases at J; junction bases unmatched: 10.

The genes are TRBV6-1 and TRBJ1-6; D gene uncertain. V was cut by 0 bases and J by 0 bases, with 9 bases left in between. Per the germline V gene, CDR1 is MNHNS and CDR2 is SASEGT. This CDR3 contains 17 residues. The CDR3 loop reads CASSEAGTSSYNSPLHF. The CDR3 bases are TGTGCCAGCAGTGAAGCGGGAACGAGCTCCTATAATTCACCCCTCCACTTT.

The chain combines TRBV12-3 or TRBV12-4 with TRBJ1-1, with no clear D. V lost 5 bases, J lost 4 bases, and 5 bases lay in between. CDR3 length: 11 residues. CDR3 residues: CASSISTEAFF. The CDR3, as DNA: TGTGCCAGCAGTATTTCCACTGAAGCTTTCTTT.

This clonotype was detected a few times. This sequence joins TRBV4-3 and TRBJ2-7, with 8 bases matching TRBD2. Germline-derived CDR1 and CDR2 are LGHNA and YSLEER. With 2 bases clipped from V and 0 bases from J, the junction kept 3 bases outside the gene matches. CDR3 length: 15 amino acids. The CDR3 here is CASSQQAGVSYEQYF. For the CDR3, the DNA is TGCGCCAGCAGCCAACAAGCGGGGGTCTCCTACGAGCAGTACTTC.

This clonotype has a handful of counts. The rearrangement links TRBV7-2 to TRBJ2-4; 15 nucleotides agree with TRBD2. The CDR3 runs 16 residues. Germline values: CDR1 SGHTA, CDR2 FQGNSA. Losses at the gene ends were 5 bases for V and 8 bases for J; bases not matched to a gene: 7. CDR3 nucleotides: TGTGCCAGCAGCGTAGGGGGACTAGCGGGGGGTTACATTCAGTACTTC. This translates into CASSVGGLAGGYIQYF.

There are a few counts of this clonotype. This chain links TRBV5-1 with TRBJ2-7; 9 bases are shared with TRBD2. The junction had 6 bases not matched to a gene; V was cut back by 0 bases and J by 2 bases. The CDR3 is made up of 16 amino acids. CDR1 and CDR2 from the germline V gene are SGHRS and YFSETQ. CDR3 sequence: CASSLAPSGAPYEQYF. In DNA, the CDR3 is TGCGCCAGCAGCTTGGCCCCTAGCGGGGCCCCCTACGAGCAGTACTTC.

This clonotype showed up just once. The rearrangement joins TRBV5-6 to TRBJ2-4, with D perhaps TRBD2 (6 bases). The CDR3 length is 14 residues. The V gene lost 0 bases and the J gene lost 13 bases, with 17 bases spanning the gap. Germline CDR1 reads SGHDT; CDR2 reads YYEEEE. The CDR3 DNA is TGTGCCAGCAGCTTGGGGTTGGGGGGTGAAGAGCAGTACTTC. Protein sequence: CASSLGLGGEEQYF.

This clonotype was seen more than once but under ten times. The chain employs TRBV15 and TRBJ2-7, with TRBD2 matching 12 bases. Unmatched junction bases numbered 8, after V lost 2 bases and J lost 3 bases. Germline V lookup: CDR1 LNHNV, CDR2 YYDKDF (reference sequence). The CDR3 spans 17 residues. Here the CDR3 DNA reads TGTGCCACCAGCAGACCTTGGACTAGCGGGGACTACTACGAGCAGTACTTC. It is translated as CATSRPWTSGDYYEQYF.

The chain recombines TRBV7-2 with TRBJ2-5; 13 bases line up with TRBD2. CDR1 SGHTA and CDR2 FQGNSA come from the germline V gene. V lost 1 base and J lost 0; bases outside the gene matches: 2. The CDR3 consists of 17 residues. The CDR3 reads CASSLGLAGGYQETQYF. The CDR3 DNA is TGTGCCAGCAGCTTAGGACTAGCGGGGGGTTACCAAGAGACCCAGTACTTC.

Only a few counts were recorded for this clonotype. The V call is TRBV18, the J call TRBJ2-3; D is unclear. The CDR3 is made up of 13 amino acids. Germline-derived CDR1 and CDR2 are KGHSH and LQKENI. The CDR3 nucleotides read TGTGTCGGCTCACAGAGACTCACAGATACGCAGTATTTT. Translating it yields CVGSQRLTDTQYF.

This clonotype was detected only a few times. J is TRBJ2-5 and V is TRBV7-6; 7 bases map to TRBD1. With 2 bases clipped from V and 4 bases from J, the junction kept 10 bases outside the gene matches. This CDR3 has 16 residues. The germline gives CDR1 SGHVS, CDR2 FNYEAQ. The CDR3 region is CASSLRDSPLRETQYF. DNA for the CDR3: TGTGCCAGCAGCTTAAGGGACAGCCCCCTTCGAGAGACCCAGTACTTC.

CDR3 DNA: TGCAGTGCTAGGGGGGAGGTGGCGGACATTCAGTACTTC. Protein sequence: CSARGEVADIQYF. The chain combines TRBV20-1 with TRBJ2-4; D possibly corresponds to TRBD2 (6 bases). Germline V gives CDR1 DFQATT, CDR2 SNEGSKA (reference sequence). The CDR3 is 13 amino acids. Trimming cost V 3 bases and J 8 bases, with 14 bases left between them.

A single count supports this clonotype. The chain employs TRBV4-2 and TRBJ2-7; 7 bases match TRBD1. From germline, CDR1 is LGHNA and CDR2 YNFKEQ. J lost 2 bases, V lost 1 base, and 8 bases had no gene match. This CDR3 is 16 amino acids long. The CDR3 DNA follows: TGTGCCAGCAGCCAAGGATTCGACAGGGTGACCTACGAGCAGTACTTC. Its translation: CASSQGFDRVTYEQYF.

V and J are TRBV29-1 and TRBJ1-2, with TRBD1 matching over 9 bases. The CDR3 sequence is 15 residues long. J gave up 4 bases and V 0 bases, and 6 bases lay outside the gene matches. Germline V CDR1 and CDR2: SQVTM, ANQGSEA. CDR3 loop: CSVEDRQGVGYGYTF. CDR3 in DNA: TGCAGCGTTGAAGATCGACAGGGGGTCGGCTATGGCTACACCTTC. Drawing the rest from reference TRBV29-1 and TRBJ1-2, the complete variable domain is SAVISQKPSRDICQRGTSLTIQCQVDSQVTMMFWYRQQPGQSLTLIATANQGSEATYESGFVIDKFPISRPNLTFSTLTVSNMSPEDSSIYLCSVEDRQGVGYGYTFGSGTRLTVV.